A selection of T cell receptor beta chains follows, all from one sample in a study of blood T cells in healthy people across ages. TCRdb passed the 5' RACE reads through MiXCR, listing each CDR3 protein once. The sample consists of about a million distinct CDR3 sequences, 45% to 60% of them appearing once. The sequencing input was blood. Receptors originate from a woman aged 55-69 years in good health. CDR3s include the opening cysteine and the closing phenylalanine or tryptophan. The D gene is left open where the match is weak. Rows may omit the clone size; those that give it use once, few, many or a size class.

cdr3_length	d_call	v_call	clone_size	j_call	cdr3_nt	cdr3_aa
13	-	TRBV27	few	TRBJ2-7	TGTGCCAGCGCCAGACAGGAAAACTACGAGCAGTACTTC	CASARQENYEQYF
15	-	TRBV3-1	few	TRBJ2-1	TGTGCCAGCAGCCCCATGCGGGGCGGATACAATGAGCAGTTCTTC	CASSPMRGGYNEQFF
16	-	TRBV29-1	-	TRBJ2-1	TGCAGCGTTGATAATCCGGGGGCTAGGTCCTACAATGAGCAGTTCTTC	CSVDNPGARSYNEQFF
15	-	TRBV4-1	-	TRBJ2-3	TGCGCCAGCAGCCAAGATCCGGGGTTGACAGATACGCAGTATTTT	CASSQDPGLTDTQYF
13	-	TRBV7-9	-	TRBJ1-6	TGTGCCAGCAGCCCATCTCTAAATTCACCCCTCCACTTT	CASSPSLNSPLHF
15	TRBD2	TRBV6-6	-	TRBJ2-7	TGTGCCAGCAGTCACACCGGGACTAGCGTAGAGGCCCAGTACTTC	CASSHTGTSVEAQYF
15	TRBD2	TRBV29-1	-	TRBJ2-3	TGCAGCGCCTCCCTACTAGCGGGGAGCACAGATACGCAGTATTTT	CSASLLAGSTDTQYF
14	-	TRBV6-1	-	TRBJ2-5	TGTGCCAGCGGCCCCTACAGAGCTCAAGAGACCCAGTACTTC	CASGPYRAQETQYF
16	-	TRBV14	-	TRBJ2-3	TGTGCCAGCAGCCAAGGCGTTTCTACACGCACAGATACGCAGTATTTT	CASSQGVSTRTDTQYF
15	-	TRBV20-1	-	TRBJ2-6	TGCAGTGCTAGGCCTTCCCCCTCTGGGGCCAACGTCCTGACTTTC	CSARPSPSGANVLTF
13	-	TRBV7-2	many	TRBJ2-5	TGTGCCAGCAGCTTAGGAAGGAAAGAGACCCAGTACTTC	CASSLGRKETQYF
12	-	TRBV5-6	few	TRBJ2-5	TGTGCCAGCAGCGGGCTAGCAGAGACCCAGTACTTC	CASSGLAETQYF
14	-	TRBV5-1	-	TRBJ2-1	TGCGCCAGCAGTCCCGGACTACGAGACAATGAGCAGTTCTTC	CASSPGLRDNEQFF
15	TRBD2	TRBV20-1	few	TRBJ2-3	TGCAGTGCTAGTCCCATAGCGGGAGTTAAGGATACGCAGTATTTT	CSASPIAGVKDTQYF
13	-	TRBV7-9	once	TRBJ1-1	TGTGCCAGCAGCTTGCATTCGTTGGCAGAAGCTTTCTTT	CASSLHSLAEAFF
12	-	TRBV2	-	TRBJ2-4	TGTGCCAGCAGTGAAAGTAGACGTGGGGAGTACTTC	CASSESRRGEYF
17	-	TRBV27	-	TRBJ2-7	TGTGCCAGCAGTAAGGAGACAGGAGGTCTTACCCACAATGAGCAGTACTTC	CASSKETGGLTHNEQYF
12	-	TRBV29-1	-	TRBJ2-1	TGCAGCGGTTGTATCGCCTACAATGAGCAGTTCTTC	CSGCIAYNEQFF
13	-	TRBV7-9	few	TRBJ1-6	TGTGCCAGCAGCTTGGGGGATAATTCACCCCTCCACTTT	CASSLGDNSPLHF
14	-	TRBV4-3	-	TRBJ2-4	TGCGCCAGCAGCCAAGACCCGAGGGAAGACATTCAGTACTTC	CASSQDPREDIQYF
18	TRBD1	TRBV12-3/TRBV12-4	-	TRBJ2-6	TGTGCCAGCAGTGCGGACAGGGGGCTTGGCTCTGGGGCCAACGTCCTGACTTTC	CASSADRGLGSGANVLTF
13	TRBD1	TRBV20-1	-	TRBJ1-1	TGCAGTGCACCCAGGGGGAGGGACACTGAAGCTTTCTTT	CSAPRGRDTEAFF
15	TRBD2	TRBV24-1	-	TRBJ2-5	TGTGCCACCAGTGCCTTGGGGGGGTACCAAGAGACCCAGTACTTC	CATSALGGYQETQYF
16	TRBD1	TRBV7-2	few	TRBJ2-4	TGTGCCAGCAGCTTAGCCCAAGGGACAGGGGCTAACATTCAGTACTTC	CASSLAQGTGANIQYF
14	-	TRBV5-1	-	TRBJ1-2	TGCGCCAGCAGCGTTGGAGCGGGGAAGGACGGCTACACCTTC	CASSVGAGKDGYTF
15	-	TRBV4-1	many	TRBJ2-5	TGCGCCAGCAGCCAAGGAGGGACACCTCAAGAGACCCAGTACTTC	CASSQGGTPQETQYF
15	-	TRBV7-2	-	TRBJ2-1	TGTGCCAGCAGAGTACTAGGGGGTGTTAGGAATGAGCAGTTCTTC	CASRVLGGVRNEQFF
17	-	TRBV4-3	few	TRBJ2-6	TGCGCCAGCAGCCCGACGAAGTTGGGATCTGGGGCCAACGTCCTGACTTTC	CASSPTKLGSGANVLTF
15	-	TRBV29-1	-	TRBJ2-1	TGCAGCGTCCATTTGACCGGGACATACTACAATGAGCAGTTCTTC	CSVHLTGTYYNEQFF
14	TRBD1	TRBV20-1	-	TRBJ2-7	TGCAGTGCTAGCAGGACAGGGGGCTCCTACGAGCAGTACTTC	CSASRTGGSYEQYF
13	-	TRBV7-3	-	TRBJ2-2	TGTGCCAGCAGCGAACAGGTTCCCGGGGAGCTGTTTTTT	CASSEQVPGELFF